This note documents a single TCR beta chain sequence. One entry per CDR3 protein, called by TCRdb with MiXCR from the 5' RACE reads. The profile shows around 430,000 distinct CDR3 sequences, approximately 15% of them singletons. The sample originates from a study of T-cell memory formation after mild COVID-19. On the study more broadly: The study found TCR clusters largely donor specific.

The CDR3 has 15 amino acids. J was trimmed by 3 bases and V by 6 bases; bases with no gene match: 9. From germline, CDR1 is MNHEY and CDR2 SVGEGT. The chain combines TRBV6-2 or TRBV6-3 with TRBJ2-7, with 9 bases that match TRBD1. Material for sequencing was PBMCs or a T cell subset sorted from them (not recorded which). The sequence came from a man between 18 and 35 years old who had mild COVID-19 (a few samples of this study predate the infection). Cell type and time point are not known. Written as DNA, the CDR3 is TGTGCCAGCAGAACCGGGACAGGGTTCGACTACGAGCAGTACTTC. This translates into CASRTGTGFDYEQYF.